This T cell receptor (beta chain) stems from a study of CD8 T cells in ankylosing spondylitis. A note on this clonotype: What it binds is unknown.

Notes on the study in general: What seemed typical of ankylosing spondylitis blood was a TCR beta motif built from about eight highly homologous variants.

TCRdb reanalysed the 5' RACE reads using MiXCR and keeps one entry per CDR3 protein. Seen here are under 850,000 distinct CDR3 sequences, about 20% observed once, and the top ten hold around a fifth. The V and J ends lost 8 bases and 0 bases respectively, with 11 bases between them. In germline, CDR1 is MDHEN, CDR2 SYDVKM. CDR3 length: 13 residues. This receptor was obtained from a male donor with ankylosing spondylitis. The source material was blood, either unsorted or a sorted T cell fraction (not recorded which). The chain employs TRBV28 and TRBJ2-7, with D maybe TRBD1 (6 bases). The CDR3 spells CASLGTFSYEQYF. As DNA, the CDR3 is TGTGCCAGCCTGGGGACATTCTCCTACGAGCAGTACTTC.